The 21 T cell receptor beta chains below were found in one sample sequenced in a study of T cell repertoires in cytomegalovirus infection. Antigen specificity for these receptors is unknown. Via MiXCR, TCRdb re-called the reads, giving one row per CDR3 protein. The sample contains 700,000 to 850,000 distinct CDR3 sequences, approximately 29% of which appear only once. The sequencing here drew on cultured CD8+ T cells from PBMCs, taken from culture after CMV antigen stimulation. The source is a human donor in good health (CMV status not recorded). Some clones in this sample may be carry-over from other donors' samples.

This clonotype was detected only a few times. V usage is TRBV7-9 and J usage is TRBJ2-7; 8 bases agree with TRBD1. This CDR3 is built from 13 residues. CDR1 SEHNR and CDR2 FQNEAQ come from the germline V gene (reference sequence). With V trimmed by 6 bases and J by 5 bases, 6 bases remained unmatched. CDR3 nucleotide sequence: TGTGCCAGCAGTACAGGGGGAGGAGACGAGCAGTACTTC. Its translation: CASSTGGGDEQYF.

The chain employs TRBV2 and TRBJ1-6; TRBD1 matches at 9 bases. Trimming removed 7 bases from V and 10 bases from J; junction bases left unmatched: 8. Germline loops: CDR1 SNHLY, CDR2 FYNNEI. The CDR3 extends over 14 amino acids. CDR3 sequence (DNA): TGTGCCAGCAAGCCGGGACAGGGACAATCACCCCTCCACTTT. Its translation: CASKPGQGQSPLHF.

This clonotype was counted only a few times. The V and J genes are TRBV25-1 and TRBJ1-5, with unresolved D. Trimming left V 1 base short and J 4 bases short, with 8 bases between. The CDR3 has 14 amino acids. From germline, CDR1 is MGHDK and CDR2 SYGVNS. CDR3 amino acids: CASSEWAVNQPQHF. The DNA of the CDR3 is TGTGCCAGCAGTGAATGGGCGGTGAATCAGCCCCAGCATTTT.

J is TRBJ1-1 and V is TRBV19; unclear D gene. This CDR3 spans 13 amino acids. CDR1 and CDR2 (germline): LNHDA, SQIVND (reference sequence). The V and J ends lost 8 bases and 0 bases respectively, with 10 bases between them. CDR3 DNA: TGTGCCAGTGGAGTCTCCATGAACACTGAAGCTTTCTTT. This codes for CASGVSMNTEAFF.

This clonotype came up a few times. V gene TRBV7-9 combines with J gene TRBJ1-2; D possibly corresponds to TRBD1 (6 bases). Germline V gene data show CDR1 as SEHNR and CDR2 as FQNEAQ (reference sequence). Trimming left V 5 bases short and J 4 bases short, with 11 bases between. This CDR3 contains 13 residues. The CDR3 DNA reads TGTGCCAGCAGCGCCGACAGGAGCTATGGCTACACCTTC. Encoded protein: CASSADRSYGYTF.

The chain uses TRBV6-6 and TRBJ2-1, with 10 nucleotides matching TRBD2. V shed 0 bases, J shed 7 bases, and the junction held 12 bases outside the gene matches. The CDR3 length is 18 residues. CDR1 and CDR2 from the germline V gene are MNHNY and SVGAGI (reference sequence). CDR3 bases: TGTGCCAGCAGTTACTCGATGAGCGGTCTAGCGGGGGAGAATGAGCAGTTCTTC. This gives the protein CASSYSMSGLAGENEQFF.

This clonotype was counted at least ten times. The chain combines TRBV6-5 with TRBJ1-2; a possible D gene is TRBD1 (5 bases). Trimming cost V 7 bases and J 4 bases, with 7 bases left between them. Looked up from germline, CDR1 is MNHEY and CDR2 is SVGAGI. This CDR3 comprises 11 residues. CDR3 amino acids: CASTDSYGYTF. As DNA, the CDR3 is TGTGCCAGCACCGACAGCTATGGCTACACCTTC.

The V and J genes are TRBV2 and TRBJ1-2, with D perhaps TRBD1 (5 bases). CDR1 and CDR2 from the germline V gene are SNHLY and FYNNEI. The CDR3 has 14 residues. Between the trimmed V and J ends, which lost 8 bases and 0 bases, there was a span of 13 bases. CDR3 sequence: CASPGGVANYGYTF. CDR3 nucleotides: TGTGCCAGCCCGGGGGGGGTAGCTAACTATGGCTACACCTTC.

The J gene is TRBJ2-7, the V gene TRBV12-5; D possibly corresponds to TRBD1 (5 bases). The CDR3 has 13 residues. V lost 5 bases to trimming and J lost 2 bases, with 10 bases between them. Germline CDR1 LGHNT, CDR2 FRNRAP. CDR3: CASGPDRAYEQYF. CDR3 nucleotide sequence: TGTGCTAGTGGTCCCGACAGAGCCTACGAGCAGTACTTC.

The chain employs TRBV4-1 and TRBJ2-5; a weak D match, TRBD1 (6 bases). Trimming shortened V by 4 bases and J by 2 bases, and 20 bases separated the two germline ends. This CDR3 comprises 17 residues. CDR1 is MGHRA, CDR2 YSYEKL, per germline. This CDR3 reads CASSLGAATALQETQYF. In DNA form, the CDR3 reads TGCGCCAGCAGCCTGGGGGCGGCGACAGCCCTTCAAGAGACCCAGTACTTC.

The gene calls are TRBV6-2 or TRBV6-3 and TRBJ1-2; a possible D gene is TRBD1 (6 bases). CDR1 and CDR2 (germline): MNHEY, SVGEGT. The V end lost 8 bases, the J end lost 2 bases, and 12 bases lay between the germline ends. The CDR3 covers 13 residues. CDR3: CASELGHNYGYTF. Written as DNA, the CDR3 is TGTGCCAGCGAATTGGGACACAACTATGGCTACACCTTC.

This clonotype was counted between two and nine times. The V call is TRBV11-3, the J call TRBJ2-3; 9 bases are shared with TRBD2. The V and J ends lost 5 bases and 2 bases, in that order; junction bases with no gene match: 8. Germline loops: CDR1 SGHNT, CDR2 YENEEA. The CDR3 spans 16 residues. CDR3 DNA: TGTGCCAGCAGCACTGGAGCGGGGGGACTCACAGATACGCAGTATTTT. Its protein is CASSTGAGGLTDTQYF.

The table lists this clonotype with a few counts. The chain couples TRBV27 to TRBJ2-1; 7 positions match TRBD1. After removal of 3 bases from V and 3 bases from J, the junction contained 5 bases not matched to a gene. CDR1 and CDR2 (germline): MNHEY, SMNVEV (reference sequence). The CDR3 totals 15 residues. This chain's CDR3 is CASSFDRAGYNEQFF. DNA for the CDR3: TGTGCCAGCAGTTTCGACAGGGCTGGCTACAATGAGCAGTTCTTC.

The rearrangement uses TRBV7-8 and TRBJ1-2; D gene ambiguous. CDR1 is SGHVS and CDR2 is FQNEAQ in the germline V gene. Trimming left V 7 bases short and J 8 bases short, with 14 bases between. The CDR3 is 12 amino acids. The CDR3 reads CASTTGLQGYTF. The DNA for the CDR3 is TGTGCCAGCACCACGGGCCTCCAAGGCTACACCTTC.

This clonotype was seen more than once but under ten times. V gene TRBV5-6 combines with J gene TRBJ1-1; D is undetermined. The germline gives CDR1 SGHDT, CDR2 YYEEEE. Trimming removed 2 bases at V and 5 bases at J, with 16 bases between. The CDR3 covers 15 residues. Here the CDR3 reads CASSFVQGRDTEAFF. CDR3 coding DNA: TGTGCCAGCAGCTTTGTCCAAGGGCGCGATACTGAAGCTTTCTTT.

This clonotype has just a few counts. CDR3 sequence reads: CASSVAPRVGGNLDYGYTF. The CDR3 DNA is TGTGCCAGCAGCGTAGCTCCGCGAGTGGGGGGGAATTTGGACTATGGCTACACCTTC. The rearrangement links TRBV9 to TRBJ1-2, with D tentatively TRBD1 (5 bases). CDR1 is SGDLS and CDR2 is YYNGEE in the germline V gene. This CDR3 comprises 19 residues. V was pared by 0 bases and J by 3 bases, with 24 bases between. The full variable domain, rest sourced from reference TRBV9 and TRBJ1-2, is DSGVTQTPKHLITATGQRVTLRCSPRSGDLSVYWYQQSLDQGLQFLIQYYNGEERAKGNILERFSAQQFPDLHSELNLSSLELGDSALYFCASSVAPRVGGNLDYGYTFGSGTRLTVV.

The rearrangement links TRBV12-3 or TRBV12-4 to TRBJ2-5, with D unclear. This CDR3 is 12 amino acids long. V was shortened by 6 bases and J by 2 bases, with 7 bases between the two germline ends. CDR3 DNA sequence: TGTGCCAGCAGACAGACTCAAGAGACCCAGTACTTC. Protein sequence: CASRQTQETQYF.

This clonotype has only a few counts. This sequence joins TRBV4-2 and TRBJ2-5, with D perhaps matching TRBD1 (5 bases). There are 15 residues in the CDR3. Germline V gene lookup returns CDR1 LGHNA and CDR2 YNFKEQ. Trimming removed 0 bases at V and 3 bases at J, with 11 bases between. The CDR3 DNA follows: TGTGCCAGCAGCCAAGACACGGCAGGGAAAGAGACCCAGTACTTC. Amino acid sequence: CASSQDTAGKETQYF.

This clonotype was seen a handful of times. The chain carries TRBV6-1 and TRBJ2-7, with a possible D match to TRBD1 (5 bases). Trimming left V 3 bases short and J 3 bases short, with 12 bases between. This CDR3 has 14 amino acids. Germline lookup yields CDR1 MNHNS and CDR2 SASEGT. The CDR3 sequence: CASSDQRGGYEQYF. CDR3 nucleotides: TGTGCCAGCAGTGATCAAAGGGGTGGCTACGAGCAGTACTTC.

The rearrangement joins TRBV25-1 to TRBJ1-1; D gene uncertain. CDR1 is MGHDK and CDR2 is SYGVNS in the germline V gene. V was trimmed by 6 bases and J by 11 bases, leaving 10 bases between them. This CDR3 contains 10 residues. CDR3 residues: CASRQDGAFF. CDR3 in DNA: TGTGCCAGCAGGCAAGATGGGGCTTTCTTT.

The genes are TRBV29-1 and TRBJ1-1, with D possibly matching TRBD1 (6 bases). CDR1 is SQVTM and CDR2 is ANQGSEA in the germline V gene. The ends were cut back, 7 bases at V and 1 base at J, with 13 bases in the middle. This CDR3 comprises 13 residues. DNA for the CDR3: TGCAGCGGCGACCGAGGGGGGAACACTGAAGCTTTCTTT. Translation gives CSGDRGGNTEAFF.